This TCR beta chain was documented in a study of cytomegalovirus exposure and HLA in healthy donors. General observations from the study: What a later analysis showed was that several of the most significant clusters appeared linked to common viral pathogens. An analysis that was carried out later associated approximately 17,000 TCR beta sequences with HLA alleles at 0.05 false discovery rate.

Both 60 Vbeta primers and 13 Jbeta primers went into the PCR. TCRdb's copy holds only in-frame clones and misses some; the assay was immunoSEQ multiplex PCR. This sample has about 200,000 clones, with around three quarters found just once. A few counts support this clone. Its antigen is currently unknown. Trimming took 3 bases from V and 6 from J; bases not matched to a gene: 14. CDR1 and CDR2 from the germline V gene are KGHSH and LQKENI. This CDR3 spans 17 amino acids. The sample comprised PBMCs. This chain joins TRBV18 and TRBJ2-7; TRBD2 matches at 10 bases. This receptor was identified in a man aged 25-40 years in good health and CMV-seronegative. CDR3 DNA sequence: TGTGCCAGCTCACCTGACCAACCACTAGCGGGATCTCGCGAGCAGTACTTC. Its translation: CASSPDQPLAGSREQYF.